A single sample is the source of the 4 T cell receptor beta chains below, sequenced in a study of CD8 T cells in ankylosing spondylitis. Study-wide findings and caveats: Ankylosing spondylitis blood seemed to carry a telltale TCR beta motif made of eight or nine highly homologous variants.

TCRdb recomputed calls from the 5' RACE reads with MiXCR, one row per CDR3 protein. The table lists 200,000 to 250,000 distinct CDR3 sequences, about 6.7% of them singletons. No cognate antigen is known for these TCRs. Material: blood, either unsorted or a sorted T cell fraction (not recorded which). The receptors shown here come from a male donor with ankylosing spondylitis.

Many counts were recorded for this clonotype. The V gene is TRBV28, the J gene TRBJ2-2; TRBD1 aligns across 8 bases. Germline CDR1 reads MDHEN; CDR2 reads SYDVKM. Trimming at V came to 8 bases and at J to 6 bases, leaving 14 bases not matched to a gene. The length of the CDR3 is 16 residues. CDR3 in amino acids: CASSSRTGFDAGELFF. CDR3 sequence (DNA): TGTGCCAGCTCGAGTCGGACAGGGTTTGACGCCGGGGAGCTGTTTTTT.

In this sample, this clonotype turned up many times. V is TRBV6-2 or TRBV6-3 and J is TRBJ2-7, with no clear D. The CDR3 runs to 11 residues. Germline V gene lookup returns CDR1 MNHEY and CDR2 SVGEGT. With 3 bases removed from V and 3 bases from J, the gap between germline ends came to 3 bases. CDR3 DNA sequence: TGTGCCAGCAGTTATTTCTACGAGCAGTACTTC. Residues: CASSYFYEQYF.

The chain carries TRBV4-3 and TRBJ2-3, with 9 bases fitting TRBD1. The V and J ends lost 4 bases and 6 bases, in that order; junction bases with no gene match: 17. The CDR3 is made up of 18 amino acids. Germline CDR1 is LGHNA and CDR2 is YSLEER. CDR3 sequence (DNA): TGCGCCAGCAGCCTGAGCGAAAAAGACAGGGGGACTGGGGATACGCAGTATTTT. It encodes CASSLSEKDRGTGDTQYF.

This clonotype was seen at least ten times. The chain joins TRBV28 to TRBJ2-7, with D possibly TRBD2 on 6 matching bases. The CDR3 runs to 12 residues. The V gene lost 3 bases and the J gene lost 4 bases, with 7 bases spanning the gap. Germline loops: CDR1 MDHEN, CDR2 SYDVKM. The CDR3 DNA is TGTGCCAGCAGTTTTGCGGGGTACGAGCAGTACTTC. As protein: CASSFAGYEQYF.